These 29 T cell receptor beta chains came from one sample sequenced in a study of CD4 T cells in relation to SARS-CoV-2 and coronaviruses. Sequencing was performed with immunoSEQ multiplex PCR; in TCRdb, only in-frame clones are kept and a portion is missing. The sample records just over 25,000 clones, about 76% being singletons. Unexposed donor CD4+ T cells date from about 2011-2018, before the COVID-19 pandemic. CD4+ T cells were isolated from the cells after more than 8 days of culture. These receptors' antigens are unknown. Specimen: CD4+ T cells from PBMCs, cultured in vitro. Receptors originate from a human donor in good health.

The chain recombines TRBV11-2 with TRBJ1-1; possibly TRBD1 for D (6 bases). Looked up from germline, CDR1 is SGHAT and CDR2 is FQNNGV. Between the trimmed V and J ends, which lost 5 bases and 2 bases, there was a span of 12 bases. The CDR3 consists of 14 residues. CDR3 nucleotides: TGTGCCAGCAGCCGTATGGACAGAAACACTGAAGCTTTCTTT. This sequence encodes CASSRMDRNTEAFF. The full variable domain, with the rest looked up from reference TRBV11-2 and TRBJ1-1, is EAGVAQSPRYKIIEKRQSVAFWCNPISGHATLYWYQQILGQGPKLLIQFQNNGVVDDSQLPKDRFSAERLKGVDSTLKIQPAKLEDSAVYLCASSRMDRNTEAFFGQGTRLTVV.

CDR3 sequence reads: CATSDGSGVNTGELFF. DNA of the CDR3: TGTGCCACCAGTGATGGTAGCGGGGTGAACACCGGGGAGCTGTTTTTT. This chain joins TRBV24-1 and TRBJ2-2, with 8 bases that match TRBD2. The V segment lost 3 bases and the J segment 1 base; nucleotides outside the gene matches: 3. The CDR3 extends over 16 amino acids. CDR1 and CDR2 from the germline V gene are KGHDR and SFDVKD.

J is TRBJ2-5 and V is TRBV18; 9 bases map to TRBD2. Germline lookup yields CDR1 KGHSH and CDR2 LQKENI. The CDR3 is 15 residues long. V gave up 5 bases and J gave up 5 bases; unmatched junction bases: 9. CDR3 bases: TGTGCCAGCTCAACGCCGGGACTAGCCTTGGAGACCCAGTACTTC. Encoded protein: CASSTPGLALETQYF.

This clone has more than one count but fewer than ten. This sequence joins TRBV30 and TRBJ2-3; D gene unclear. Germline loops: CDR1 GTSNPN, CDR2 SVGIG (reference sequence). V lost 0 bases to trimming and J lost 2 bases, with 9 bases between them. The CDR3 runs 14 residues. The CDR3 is CAWSVSAATDTQYF. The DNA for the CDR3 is TGTGCCTGGAGTGTGTCGGCAGCCACAGATACGCAGTATTTT.

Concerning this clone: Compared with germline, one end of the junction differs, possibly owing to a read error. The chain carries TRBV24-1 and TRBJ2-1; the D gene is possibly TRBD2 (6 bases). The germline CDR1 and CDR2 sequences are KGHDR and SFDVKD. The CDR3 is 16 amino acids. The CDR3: CATSNLRAGSYNEQFF. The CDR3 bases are TGTGCCACCAGTAATTTGAGAGCGGGCTCCTACAATGAGCAGTTCTTC.

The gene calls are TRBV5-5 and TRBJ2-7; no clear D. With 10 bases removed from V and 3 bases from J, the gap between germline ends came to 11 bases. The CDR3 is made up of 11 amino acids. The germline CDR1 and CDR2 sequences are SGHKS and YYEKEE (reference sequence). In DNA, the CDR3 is TGTGCCTCTGAAGGGTACTACGAGCAGTACTTC. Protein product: CASEGYYEQYF.

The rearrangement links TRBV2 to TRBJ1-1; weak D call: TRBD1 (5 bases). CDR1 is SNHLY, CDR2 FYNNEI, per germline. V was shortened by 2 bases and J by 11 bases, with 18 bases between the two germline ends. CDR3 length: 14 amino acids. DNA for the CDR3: TGTGCCAGCAGTGAAAGGGAGACGATCTCAGGGGCTTTCTTT. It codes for CASSERETISGAFF.

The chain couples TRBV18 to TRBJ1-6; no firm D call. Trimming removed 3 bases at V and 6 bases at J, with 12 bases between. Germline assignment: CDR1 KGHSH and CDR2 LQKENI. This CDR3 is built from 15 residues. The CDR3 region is CASSPNQGLNSPLHF. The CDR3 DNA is TGTGCCAGCTCACCGAATCAAGGTCTTAATTCACCCCTCCACTTT.

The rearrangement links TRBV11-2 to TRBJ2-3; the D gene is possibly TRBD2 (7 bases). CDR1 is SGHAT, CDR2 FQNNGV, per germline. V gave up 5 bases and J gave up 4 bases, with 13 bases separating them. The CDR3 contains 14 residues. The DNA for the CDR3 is TGTGCCAGCAGCATGAGGGGGGGGGCAGATACGCAGTATTTT. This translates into CASSMRGGADTQYF. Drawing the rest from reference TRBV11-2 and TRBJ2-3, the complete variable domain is EAGVAQSPRYKIIEKRQSVAFWCNPISGHATLYWYQQILGQGPKLLIQFQNNGVVDDSQLPKDRFSAERLKGVDSTLKIQPAKLEDSAVYLCASSMRGGADTQYFGPGTRLTVL.

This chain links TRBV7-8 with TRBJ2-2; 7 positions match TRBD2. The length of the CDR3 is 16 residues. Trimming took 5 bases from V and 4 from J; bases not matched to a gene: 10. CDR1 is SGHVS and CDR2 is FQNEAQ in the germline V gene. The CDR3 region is CASSPPLREGTGELFF. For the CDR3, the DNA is TGTGCCAGCAGCCCCCCTCTAAGGGAGGGCACCGGGGAGCTGTTTTTT.

The CDR3 bases are TGTGCCAGCAGCTTTCGGGGATATGGCTACACCTTC. The encoded protein is CASSFRGYGYTF. The J gene is TRBJ1-2, the V gene TRBV5-8; D is unclear. The germline V gene has CDR1 SGHTS and CDR2 YDEGEE. The V end was cut by 2 bases, the J end by 5 bases, with 7 bases between. CDR3 size: 12 residues.

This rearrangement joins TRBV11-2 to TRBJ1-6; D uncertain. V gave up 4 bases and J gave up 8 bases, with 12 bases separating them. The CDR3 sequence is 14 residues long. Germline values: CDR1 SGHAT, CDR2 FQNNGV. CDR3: CASSSGYLYSPLHF. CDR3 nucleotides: TGTGCCAGCAGCTCGGGATACTTATATTCACCCCTCCACTTT.

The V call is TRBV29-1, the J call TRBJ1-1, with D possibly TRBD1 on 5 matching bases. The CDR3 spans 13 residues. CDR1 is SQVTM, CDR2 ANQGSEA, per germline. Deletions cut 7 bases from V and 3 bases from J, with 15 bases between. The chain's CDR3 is CSAGAGVDTEAFF. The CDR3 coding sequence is TGCAGCGCGGGAGCGGGGGTAGACACTGAAGCTTTCTTT.

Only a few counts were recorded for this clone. CDR3 protein: CASSLEQGRHNEQFF. In nucleotides, the CDR3 is TGTGCCAGCAGCTTGGAGCAGGGTCGACACAATGAGCAGTTCTTC. The chain recombines TRBV5-4 with TRBJ2-1; D is perhaps TRBD1 (5 bases). Trimming pared 0 bases from V and 5 bases from J, leaving 12 bases between. CDR3 size: 15 residues. Germline V lookup: CDR1 SGHNT, CDR2 YYREEE (reference sequence).

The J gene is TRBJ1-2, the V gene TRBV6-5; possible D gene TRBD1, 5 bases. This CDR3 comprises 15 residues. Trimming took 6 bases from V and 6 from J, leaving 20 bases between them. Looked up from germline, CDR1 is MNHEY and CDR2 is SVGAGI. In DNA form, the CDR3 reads TGTGCCAGCAGCCCCAACCGGGACCGACTTAATGGCTACACCTTC. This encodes CASSPNRDRLNGYTF.

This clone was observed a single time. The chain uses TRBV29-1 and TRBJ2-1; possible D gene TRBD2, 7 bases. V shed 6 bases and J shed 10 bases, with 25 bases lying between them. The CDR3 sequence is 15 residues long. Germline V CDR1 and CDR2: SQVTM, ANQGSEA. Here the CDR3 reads CSVSLGRDNGGEQFF. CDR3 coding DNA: TGCAGCGTCTCCTTGGGCAGGGACAACGGGGGGGAGCAGTTCTTC.

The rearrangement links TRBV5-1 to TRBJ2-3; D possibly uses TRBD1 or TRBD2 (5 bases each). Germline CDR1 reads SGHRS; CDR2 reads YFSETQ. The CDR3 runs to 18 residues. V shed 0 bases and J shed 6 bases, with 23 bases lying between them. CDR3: CASSLARGADVLTDTQYF. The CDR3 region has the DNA TGCGCCAGCAGCTTGGCGAGGGGAGCGGACGTTTTGACTGATACGCAGTATTTT. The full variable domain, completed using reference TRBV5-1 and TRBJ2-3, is KAGVTQTPRYLIKTRGQQVTLSCSPISGHRSVSWYQQTPGQGLQFLFEYFSETQRNKGNFPGRFSGRQFSNSRSEMNVSTLELGDSALYLCASSLARGADVLTDTQYFGPGTRLTVL.

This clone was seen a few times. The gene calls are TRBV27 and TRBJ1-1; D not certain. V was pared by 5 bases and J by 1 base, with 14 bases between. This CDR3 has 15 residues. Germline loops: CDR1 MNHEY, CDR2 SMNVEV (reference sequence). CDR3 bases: TGTGCCAGCAGTGGGTCCCCGGGAGCGAACACTGAAGCTTTCTTT. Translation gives CASSGSPGANTEAFF.

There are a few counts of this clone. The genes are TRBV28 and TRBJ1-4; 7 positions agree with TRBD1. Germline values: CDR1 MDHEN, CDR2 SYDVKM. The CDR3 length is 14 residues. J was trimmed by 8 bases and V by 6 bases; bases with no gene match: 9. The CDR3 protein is CASRYRTGGEKLFF. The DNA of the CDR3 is TGTGCCAGCAGGTATCGGACAGGTGGCGAAAAACTGTTTTTT.

CDR3 loop: CAISVVTGTNEQFF. CDR3 DNA sequence: TGTGCCATCAGTGTAGTAACAGGGACCAATGAGCAGTTCTTC. The rearrangement joins TRBV10-3 to TRBJ2-1; D might be TRBD1 (6 bases). This CDR3 has 14 amino acids. In germline, CDR1 is ENHRY, CDR2 SYGVKD. V lost 4 bases and J lost 6, with 13 bases in between.

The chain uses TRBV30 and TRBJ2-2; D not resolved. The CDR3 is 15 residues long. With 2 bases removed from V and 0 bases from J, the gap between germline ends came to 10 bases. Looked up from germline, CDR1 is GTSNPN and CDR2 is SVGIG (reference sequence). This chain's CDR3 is CAWSRRRANTGELFF. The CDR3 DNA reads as TGTGCCTGGAGTCGTCGCAGAGCGAACACCGGGGAGCTGTTTTTT.

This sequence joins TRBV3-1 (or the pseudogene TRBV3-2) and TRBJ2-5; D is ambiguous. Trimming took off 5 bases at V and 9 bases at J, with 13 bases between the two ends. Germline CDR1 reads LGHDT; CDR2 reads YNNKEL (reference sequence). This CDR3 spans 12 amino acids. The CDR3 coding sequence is TGTGCCAGCAGCTCCACGACCTTGGCCCAGTACTTC. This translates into CASSSTTLAQYF.

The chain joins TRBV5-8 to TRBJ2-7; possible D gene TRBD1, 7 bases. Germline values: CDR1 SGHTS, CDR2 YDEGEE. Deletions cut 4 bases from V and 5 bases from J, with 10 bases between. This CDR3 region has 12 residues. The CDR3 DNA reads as TGTGCCAGCAGCCCCAGGGGGGACGAGCAGTACTTC. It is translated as CASSPRGDEQYF. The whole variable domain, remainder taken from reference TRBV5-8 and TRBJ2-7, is EAGVTQSPTHLIKTRGQQATLRCSPISGHTSVYWYQQALGLGLQFLLWYDEGEERNRGNFPPRFSGRQFPNYSSELNVNALELEDSALYLCASSPRGDEQYFGPGTRLTVT.

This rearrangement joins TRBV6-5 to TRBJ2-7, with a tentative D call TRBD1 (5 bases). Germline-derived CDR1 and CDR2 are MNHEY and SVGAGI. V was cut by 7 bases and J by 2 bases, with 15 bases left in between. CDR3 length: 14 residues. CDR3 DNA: TGTGCCAGCACCCCAGACAGATTCCCCTACGAGCAGTACTTC. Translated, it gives CASTPDRFPYEQYF.

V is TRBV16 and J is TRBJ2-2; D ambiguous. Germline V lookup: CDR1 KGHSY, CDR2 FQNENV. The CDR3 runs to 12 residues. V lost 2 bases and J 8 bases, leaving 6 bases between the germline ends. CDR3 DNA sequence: TGTGCCAGCAGCCAAGGAGTGGGGGAGCTGTTTTTT. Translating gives CASSQGVGELFF.

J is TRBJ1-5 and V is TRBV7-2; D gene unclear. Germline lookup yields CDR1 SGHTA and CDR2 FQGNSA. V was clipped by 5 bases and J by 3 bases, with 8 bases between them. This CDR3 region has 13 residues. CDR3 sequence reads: CASSRGPNQPQHF. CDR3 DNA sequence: TGTGCCAGCAGCCGTGGTCCCAATCAGCCCCAGCATTTT. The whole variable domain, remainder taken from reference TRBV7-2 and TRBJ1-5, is GAGVSQSPSNKVTEKGKDVELRCDPISGHTALYWYRQSLGQGLEFLIYFQGNSAPDKSGLPSDRFSAERTGGSVSTLTIQRTQQEDSAVYLCASSRGPNQPQHFGDGTRLSIL.

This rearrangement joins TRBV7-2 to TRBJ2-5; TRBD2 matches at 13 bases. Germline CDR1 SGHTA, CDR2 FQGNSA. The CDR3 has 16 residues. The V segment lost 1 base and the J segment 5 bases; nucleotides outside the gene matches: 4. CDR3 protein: CASSLGLAGGRETQYF. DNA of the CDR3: TGTGCCAGCAGCTTAGGACTAGCGGGAGGTCGGGAGACCCAGTACTTC.

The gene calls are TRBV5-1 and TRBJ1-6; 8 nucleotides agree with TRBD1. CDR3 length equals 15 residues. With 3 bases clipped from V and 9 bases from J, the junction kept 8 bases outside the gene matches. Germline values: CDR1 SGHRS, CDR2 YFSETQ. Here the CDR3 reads CASSSRTGTGSPLHF. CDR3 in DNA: TGCGCCAGCAGCTCGCGGACAGGGACGGGTTCACCCCTCCACTTT.

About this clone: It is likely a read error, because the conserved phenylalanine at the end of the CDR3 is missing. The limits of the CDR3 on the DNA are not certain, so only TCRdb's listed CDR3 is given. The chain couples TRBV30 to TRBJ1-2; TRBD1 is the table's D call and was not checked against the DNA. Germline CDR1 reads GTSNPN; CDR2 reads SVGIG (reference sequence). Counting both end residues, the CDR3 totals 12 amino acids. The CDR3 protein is CAWTNLRDRQSV.